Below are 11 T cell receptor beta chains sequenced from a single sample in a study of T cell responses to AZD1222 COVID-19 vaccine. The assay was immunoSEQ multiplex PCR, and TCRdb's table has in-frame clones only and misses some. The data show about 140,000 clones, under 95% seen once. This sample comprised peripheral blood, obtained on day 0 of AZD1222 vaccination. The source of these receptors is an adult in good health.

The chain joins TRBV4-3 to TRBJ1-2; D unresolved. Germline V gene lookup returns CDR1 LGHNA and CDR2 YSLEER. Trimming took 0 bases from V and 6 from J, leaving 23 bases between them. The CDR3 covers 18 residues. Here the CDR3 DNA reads TGCGCCAGCAGCCAAGAGTCGTATTTGCGCATCCCAGTGGATGGCTACACCTTC. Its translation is CASSQESYLRIPVDGYTF.

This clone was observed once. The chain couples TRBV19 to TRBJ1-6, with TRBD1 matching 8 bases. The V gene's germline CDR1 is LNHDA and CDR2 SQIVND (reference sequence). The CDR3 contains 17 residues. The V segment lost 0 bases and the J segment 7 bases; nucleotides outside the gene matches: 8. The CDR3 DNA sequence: TGTGCCAGTAGTATAGATCCCCCGGACAGGGAGAATTCACCCCTCCACTTT. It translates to CASSIDPPDRENSPLHF. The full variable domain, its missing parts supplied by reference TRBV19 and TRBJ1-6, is DGGITQSPKYLFRKEGQNVTLSCEQNLNHDAMYWYRQDPGQGLRLIYYSQIVNDFQKGDIAEGYSVSREKKESFPLTVTSAQKNPTAFYLCASSIDPPDRENSPLHFGNGTRLTVT.

This chain's CDR3 is CASSVRGNQPQHF. CDR3 bases: TGTGCCAGCAGTGTCAGGGGCAATCAGCCCCAGCATTTT. The chain has TRBV28 and TRBJ1-5; a weak D match, TRBD1 (5 bases). V lost 5 bases to trimming and J lost 2 bases, with 7 bases between them. The CDR3 loop spans 13 amino acids. Germline CDR1 is MDHEN and CDR2 is SYDVKM.

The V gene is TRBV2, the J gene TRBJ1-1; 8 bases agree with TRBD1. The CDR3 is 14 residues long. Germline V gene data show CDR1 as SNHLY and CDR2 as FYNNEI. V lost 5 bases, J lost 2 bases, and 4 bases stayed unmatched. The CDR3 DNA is TGTGCCAGCAGTCGGGACAGGAGAAACACTGAAGCTTTCTTT. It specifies CASSRDRRNTEAFF.

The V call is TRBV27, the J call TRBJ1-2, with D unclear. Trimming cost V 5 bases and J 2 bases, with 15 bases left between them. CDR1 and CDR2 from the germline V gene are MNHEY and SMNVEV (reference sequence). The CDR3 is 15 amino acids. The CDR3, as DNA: TGTGCCAGCAGTGGGTTGGGTTCGGGGAACTATGGCTACACCTTC. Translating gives CASSGLGSGNYGYTF.

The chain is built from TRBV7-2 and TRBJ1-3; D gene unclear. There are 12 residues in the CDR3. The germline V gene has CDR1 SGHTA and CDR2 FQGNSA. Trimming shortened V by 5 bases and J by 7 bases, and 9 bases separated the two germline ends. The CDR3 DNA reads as TGTGCCAGCAGCCCAACGAGGAACACCATATATTTT. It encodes CASSPTRNTIYF.

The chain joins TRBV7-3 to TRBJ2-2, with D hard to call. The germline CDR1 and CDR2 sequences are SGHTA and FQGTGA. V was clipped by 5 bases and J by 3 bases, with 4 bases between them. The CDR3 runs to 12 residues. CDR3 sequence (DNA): TGTGCCAGCAGCGCTTACACCGGGGAGCTGTTTTTT. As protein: CASSAYTGELFF. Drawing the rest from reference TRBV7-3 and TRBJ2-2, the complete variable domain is GAGVSQTPSNKVTEKGKYVELRCDPISGHTALYWYRQSLGQGPEFLIYFQGTGAADDSGLPNDRFFAVRPEGSVSTLKIQRTERGDSAVYLCASSAYTGELFFGEGSRLTVL.

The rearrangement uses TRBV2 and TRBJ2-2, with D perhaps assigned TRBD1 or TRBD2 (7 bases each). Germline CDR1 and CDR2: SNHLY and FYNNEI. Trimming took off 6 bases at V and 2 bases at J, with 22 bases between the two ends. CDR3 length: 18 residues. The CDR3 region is CASSPGGGTELNTGELFF. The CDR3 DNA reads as TGTGCCAGCAGCCCAGGGGGGGGGACGGAGCTTAACACCGGGGAGCTGTTTTTT. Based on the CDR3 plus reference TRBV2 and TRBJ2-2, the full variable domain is EPEVTQTPSHQVTQMGQEVILRCVPISNHLYFYWYRQILGQKVEFLVSFYNNEISEKSEIFDDQFSVERPDGSNFTLKIRSTKLEDSAMYFCASSPGGGTELNTGELFFGEGSRLTVL.

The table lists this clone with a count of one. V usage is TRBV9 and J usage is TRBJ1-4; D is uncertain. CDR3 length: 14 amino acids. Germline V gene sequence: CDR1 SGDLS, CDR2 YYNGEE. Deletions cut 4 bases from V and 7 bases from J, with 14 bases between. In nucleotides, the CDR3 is TGTGCCAGCAGCCCCGGTCCCGCGGGTGAAAAACTGTTTTTT. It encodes CASSPGPAGEKLFF.

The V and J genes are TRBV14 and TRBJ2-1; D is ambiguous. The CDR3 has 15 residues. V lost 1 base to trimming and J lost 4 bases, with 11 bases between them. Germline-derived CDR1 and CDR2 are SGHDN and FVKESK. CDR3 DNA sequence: TGTGCCAGCAGCCAAGTGCTAGGAGCTTACAATGAGCAGTTCTTC. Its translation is CASSQVLGAYNEQFF.

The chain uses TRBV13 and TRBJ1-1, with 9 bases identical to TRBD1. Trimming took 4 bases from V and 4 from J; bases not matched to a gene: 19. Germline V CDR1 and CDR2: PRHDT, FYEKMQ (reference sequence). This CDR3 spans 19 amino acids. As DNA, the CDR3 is TGTGCCAGCAGCTCCCACAGCTCGGGACAGGGACGTAGGGTCACTGAAGCTTTCTTT. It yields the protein CASSSHSSGQGRRVTEAFF.